This T cell receptor beta chain was identified during a study of T cell responses to AZD1222 COVID-19 vaccine. A note on this clone: Its matching antigen is unknown.

TCRdb's copy holds only in-frame clones and misses some; the assay was immunoSEQ multiplex PCR. The sample has about 160,000 clones; around 90% are singletons. This CDR3 spans 16 amino acids. V shed 6 bases and J 0 bases; nucleotides not matched to a gene: 8. CDR1 is LNHDA and CDR2 is SQIVND in the germline V gene (reference sequence). The study's findings and limits: When two AZD1222 doses had been given, Spike-specific TCR breadth and depth rose.

The origin of this receptor is an adult who received the AZD1222 COVID-19 vaccine. Sequenced material: peripheral blood, taken 28 days after the second AZD1222 dose. This chain joins TRBV19 and TRBJ1-3; 7 nucleotides agree with TRBD1. CDR3 in amino acids: CASSGQVQSSGNTIYF. CDR3 in DNA: TGTGCCAGTAGCGGACAGGTCCAGAGCTCTGGAAACACCATATATTTT.